This T cell receptor beta chain was identified during a study of T-cell memory formation after mild COVID-19. Study overall: TCR clusters were mostly confined to one donor each. Findings and caveats of the study: CD4+ bias marked clones expanding day 15 to 37, unlike balanced contracting clones.

CDR3 length: 18 amino acids. Germline V gives CDR1 SGHDT, CDR2 YYEEEE. V lost 4 bases to trimming and J lost 0 bases, with 17 bases between them. This clonotype has at least ten counts. What it binds is unknown. TCRdb passed the 5' RACE reads through MiXCR, listing each CDR3 protein once. The data hold 45,000 to 65,000 distinct CDR3 sequences, with approximately 9% observed a single time. The source material was PBMCs or a T cell subset sorted from them (not recorded which). The V gene is TRBV5-6, the J gene TRBJ1-6; D remains unclear. This sequence originates from an adult woman who had mild COVID-19 (a few samples of this study predate the infection). Cell type and time point are not known. The CDR3 nucleotides read TGTGCCAGCAGCCGTACTGGAGCAAGCAGCTCCTATAATTCACCCCTCCACTTT. Amino acids: CASSRTGASSSYNSPLHF.